This T cell receptor beta chain was sequenced for a study of human T cells and chemical hapten exposure. At the level of the study: Mainly, slight library volume differences in the pool made TCR yields vary. Overall study results and limits: TCRs above 1 in 1000 frequency stayed constant with DPC sensitization.

Separate cDNA molecules received unique molecular identifiers, which the library attached to them. As processed by the authors: The median was roughly 91,000 TCRs per sample, ranging roughly 20,000 to 690,600. TCRdb reprocessed the 5' RACE reads with MiXCR, giving one entry per CDR3 protein. V and J calls and clone size were set by TCRdb, not the authors. The table lists under 85,000 distinct CDR3 sequences, approximately 7.7% of them singletons. The template was total RNA from unfractionated whole blood. This clonotype came up a few times. No antigen is known for it. The source of this sequence is a male donor in good health.

In nucleotides, the CDR3 is TGTGCCAGCAGCCAAGTGTTAGGGGCGGATGAGCAGTTCTTC. This gives the protein CASSQVLGADEQFF. J is TRBJ2-1 and V is TRBV3-1; D may be TRBD1 (5 bases). The germline V gene has CDR1 LGHDT and CDR2 YNNKEL (reference sequence). The CDR3 has 14 residues. V was trimmed by 1 base and J by 8 bases, leaving 12 bases between them.